This T cell receptor beta chain was profiled in a study of T cell repertoires in cytomegalovirus infection. Study-wide background: Both recently identified HLA-C-restricted and well-studied HLA-B-restricted CMV epitopes were used in the study. CMV infection together with matching HLA type was indicated by public TCR beta signatures.

One entry per CDR3 protein results from TCRdb running MiXCR on the reads. The top ten hold around 11% of the sample, which has about 830,000 distinct CDR3 sequences, approximately 32% seen once. Study-level findings and limits: The response measured ex vivo was dominated by TCR beta clonotypes (HLA-C-restricted and CMV-specific).

Germline values: CDR1 MNHEY, CDR2 SVGAGI. Trimming cost V 4 bases and J 3 bases, with 18 bases left between them. The CDR3 contains 16 residues. This clonotype was observed a few times. Antigen specificity is unknown. The origin of this receptor is a human donor in good health (CMV status not recorded). Some clones in this sample may be carry-over from other donors' samples. The sequenced sample was cultured CD8+ T cells from PBMCs, obtained from culture after CMV antigen stimulation. The chain combines TRBV6-5 with TRBJ1-2; D perhaps matches TRBD1 (5 bases). The CDR3 region is CASSFHTGHHYYGYTF. The CDR3 region has the DNA TGTGCCAGCAGTTTTCATACAGGACACCACTACTATGGCTACACCTTC.